This T cell receptor beta chain was recovered during a study of cytomegalovirus exposure and HLA in healthy donors. Study information: Earlier results showed 117 million unique TCR beta sequences derived from about 179 million T cells.

The germline V gene encodes CDR1 KGHSH and CDR2 LQKENI. Trimming took 1 base from V and 6 from J; bases not matched to a gene: 7. The CDR3 totals 15 residues. The PCR made use of 60 Vbeta and 13 Jbeta primers. Sequenced by immunoSEQ multiplex PCR; TCRdb stores in-frame clones only, minus some. The data hold fewer than 250,000 clones, with about 80% observed a single time. This clone has a handful of counts. The TCR comes from a man aged 40-50 years in good health and CMV-seropositive. The rearrangement joins TRBV18 to TRBJ2-7; 9 positions match TRBD2. Input material: PBMCs. The CDR3 region has the DNA TGTGCCAGCTCACCACGAAATAGCGGGAGAGGCGAGCAGTACTTC. Translation: CASSPRNSGRGEQYF.